This section outlines one T cell receptor (beta chain) sequence together with its context. These data are taken from a study of blood T cell repertoires in COVID-19. Study context: Sites across the United States, Italy and Spain contributed samples from acute and convalescent COVID-19.

The protocol was immunoSEQ multiplex PCR, while the TCRdb copy is restricted to in-frame clones and leaves out a portion. The sample yields roughly 130,000 clones, about four fifths seen once. Trimming took off 9 bases at V and 1 base at J, with 4 bases between the two ends. Germline loops: CDR1 SGHNT, CDR2 YYREEE (reference sequence). CDR3 size: 11 residues. The V call is TRBV5-4, the J call TRBJ2-2; no clear D. This receptor was obtained from a man aged 60-69 years with active or convalescent COVID-19. Material: peripheral blood. This CDR3 reads CATQNTGELFF. Here the CDR3 DNA reads TGTGCCACCCAGAACACCGGGGAGCTGTTTTTT.